The clone carrying this T cell receptor (beta chain) occurred a few times. The record originates from a study of blood T cell repertoires in COVID-19. Study details: Acute and convalescent COVID-19 specimens originated in the United States, Italy and Spain.

Assay: immunoSEQ multiplex PCR; the TCRdb copy retains only in-frame clones and omits some. Here the sample spans fewer than 200,000 clones, 82% being singletons. V lost 4 bases to trimming and J lost 2 bases; unmatched junction nucleotides: 3. The CDR3 runs 16 residues. Germline-derived CDR1 and CDR2 are LGHDT and YNNKEL (reference sequence). The V call is TRBV3-1 (or the pseudogene TRBV3-2), the J call TRBJ2-1, with 12 bases lining up with TRBD2. Sequencing was done on a sample of peripheral blood. The TCR sequence derives from a woman in her 40s with COVID-19, enrolled during active disease. CDR3 sequence reads: CASSPRTSGAYNEQFF. CDR3 DNA: TGTGCCAGCAGCCCCCGGACTAGCGGGGCCTACAATGAGCAGTTCTTC.